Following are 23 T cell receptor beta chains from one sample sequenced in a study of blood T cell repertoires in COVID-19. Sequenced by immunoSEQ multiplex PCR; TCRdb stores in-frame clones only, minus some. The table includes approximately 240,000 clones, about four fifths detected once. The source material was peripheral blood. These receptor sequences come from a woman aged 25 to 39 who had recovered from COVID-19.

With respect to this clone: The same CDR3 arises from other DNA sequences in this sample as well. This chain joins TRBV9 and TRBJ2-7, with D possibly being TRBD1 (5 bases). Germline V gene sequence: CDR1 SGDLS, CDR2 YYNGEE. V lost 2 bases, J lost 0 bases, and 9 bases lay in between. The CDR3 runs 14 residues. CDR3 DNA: TGTGCCAGCAGCGTTCAGGGTAGCTCCTACGAGCAGTACTTC. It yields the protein CASSVQGSSYEQYF.

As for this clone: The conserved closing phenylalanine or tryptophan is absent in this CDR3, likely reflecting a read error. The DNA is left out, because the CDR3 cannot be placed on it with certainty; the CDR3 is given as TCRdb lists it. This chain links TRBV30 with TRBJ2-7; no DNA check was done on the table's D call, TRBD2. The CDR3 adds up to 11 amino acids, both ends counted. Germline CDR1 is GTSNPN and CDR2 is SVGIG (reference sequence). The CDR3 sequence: CAWISSGRATL.

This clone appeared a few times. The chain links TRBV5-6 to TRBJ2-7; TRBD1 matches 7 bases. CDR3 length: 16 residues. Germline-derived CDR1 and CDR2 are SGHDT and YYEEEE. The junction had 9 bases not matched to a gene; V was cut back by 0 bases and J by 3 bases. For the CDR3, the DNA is TGTGCCAGCAGCTTGGCGGGACAGCAATACTACTACGAGCAGTACTTC. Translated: CASSLAGQQYYYEQYF.

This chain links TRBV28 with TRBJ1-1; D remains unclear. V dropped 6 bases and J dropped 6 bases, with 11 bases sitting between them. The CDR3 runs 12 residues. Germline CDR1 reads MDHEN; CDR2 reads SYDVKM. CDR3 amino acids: CASSSQIPEAFF. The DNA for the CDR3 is TGTGCCAGCAGCTCCCAGATCCCTGAAGCTTTCTTT. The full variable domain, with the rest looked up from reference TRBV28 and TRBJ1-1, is DVKVTQSSRYLVKRTGEKVFLECVQDMDHENMFWYRQDPGLGLRLIYFSYDVKMKEKGDIPEGYSVSREKKERFSLILESASTNQTSMYLCASSSQIPEAFFGQGTRLTVV.

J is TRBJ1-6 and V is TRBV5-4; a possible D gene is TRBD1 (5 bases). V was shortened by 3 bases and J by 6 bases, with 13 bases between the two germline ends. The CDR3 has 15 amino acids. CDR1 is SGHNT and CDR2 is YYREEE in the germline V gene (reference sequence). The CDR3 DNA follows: TGTGCCAGCAGCTGGGCAGGGCCGCTTAATTCACCCCTCCACTTT. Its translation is CASSWAGPLNSPLHF.

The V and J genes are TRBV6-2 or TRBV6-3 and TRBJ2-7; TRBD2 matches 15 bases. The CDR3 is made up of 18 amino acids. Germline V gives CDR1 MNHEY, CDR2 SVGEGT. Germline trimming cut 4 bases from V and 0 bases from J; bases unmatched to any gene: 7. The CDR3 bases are TGTGCCAGCAGTTCCGGACTAGCGGGAGGGCGGAGCTCCTACGAGCAGTACTTC. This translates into CASSSGLAGGRSSYEQYF.

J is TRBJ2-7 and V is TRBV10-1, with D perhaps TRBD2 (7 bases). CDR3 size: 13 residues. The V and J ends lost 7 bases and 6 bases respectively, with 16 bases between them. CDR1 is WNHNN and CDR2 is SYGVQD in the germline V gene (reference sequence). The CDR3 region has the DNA TGCGCCAGCACCAAGACTAGCAGGGGCGAGCAGTACTTC. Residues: CASTKTSRGEQYF.

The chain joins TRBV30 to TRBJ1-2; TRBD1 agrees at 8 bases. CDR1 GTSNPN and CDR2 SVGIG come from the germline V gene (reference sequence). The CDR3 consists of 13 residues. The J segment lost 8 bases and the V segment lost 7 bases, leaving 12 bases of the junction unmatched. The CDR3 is CASIARQGRGYTF. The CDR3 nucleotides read TGTGCCTCCATAGCCCGACAGGGGAGGGGCTACACCTTC.

The DNA of the CDR3 is TGTGCCAGCAGTTTGTTTATGAACACTGAAGCTTTCTTT. Its translation: CASSLFMNTEAFF. J is TRBJ1-1 and V is TRBV27; no definite D call. The V gene lost 3 bases and the J gene lost 0 bases, with 5 bases spanning the gap. Germline values: CDR1 MNHEY, CDR2 SMNVEV (reference sequence). This CDR3 contains 13 residues.

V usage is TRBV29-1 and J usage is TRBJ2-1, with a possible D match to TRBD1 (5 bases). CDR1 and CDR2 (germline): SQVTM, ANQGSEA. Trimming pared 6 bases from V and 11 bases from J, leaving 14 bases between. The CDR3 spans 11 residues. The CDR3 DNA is TGCAGCGTGGTCAGGGATGGGCAGCAGTTCTTC. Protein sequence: CSVVRDGQQFF.

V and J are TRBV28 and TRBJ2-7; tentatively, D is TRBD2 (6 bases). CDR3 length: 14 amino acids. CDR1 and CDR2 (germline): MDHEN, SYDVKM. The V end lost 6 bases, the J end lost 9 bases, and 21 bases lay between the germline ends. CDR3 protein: CASRPAVGLRGQYF. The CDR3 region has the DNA TGTGCCAGCAGACCAGCGGTCGGACTACGGGGGCAGTACTTC.

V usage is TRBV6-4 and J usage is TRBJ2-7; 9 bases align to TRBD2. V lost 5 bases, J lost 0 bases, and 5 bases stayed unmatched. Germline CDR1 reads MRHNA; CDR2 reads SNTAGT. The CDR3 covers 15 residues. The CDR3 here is CASSLLAGSSYEQYF. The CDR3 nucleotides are TGTGCCAGCAGTCTACTAGCGGGCAGCTCCTACGAGCAGTACTTC.

CDR3 protein: CASSPIPGGNQPQHF. For the CDR3, the DNA is TGTGCCAGCAGTCCTATCCCAGGGGGCAATCAGCCCCAGCATTTT. V usage is TRBV27 and J usage is TRBJ1-5; possibly TRBD1 for D (6 bases). This CDR3 spans 15 amino acids. Looked up from germline, CDR1 is MNHEY and CDR2 is SMNVEV (reference sequence). V was clipped by 5 bases and J by 2 bases, with 13 bases between them.

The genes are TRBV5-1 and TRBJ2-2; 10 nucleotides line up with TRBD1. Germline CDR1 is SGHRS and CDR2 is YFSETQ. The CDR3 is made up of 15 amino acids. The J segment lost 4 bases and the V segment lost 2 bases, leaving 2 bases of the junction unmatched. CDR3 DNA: TGCGCCAGCAGCTTAGACAGGGGGCTCACCGGGGAGCTGTTTTTT. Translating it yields CASSLDRGLTGELFF.

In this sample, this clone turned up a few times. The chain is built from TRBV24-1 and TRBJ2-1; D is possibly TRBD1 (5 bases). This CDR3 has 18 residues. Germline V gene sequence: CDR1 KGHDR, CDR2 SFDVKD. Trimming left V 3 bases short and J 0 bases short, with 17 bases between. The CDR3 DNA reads TGTGCCACCAGTGATCATGATTTGACAGCCAACTCCTACAATGAGCAGTTCTTC. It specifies CATSDHDLTANSYNEQFF.

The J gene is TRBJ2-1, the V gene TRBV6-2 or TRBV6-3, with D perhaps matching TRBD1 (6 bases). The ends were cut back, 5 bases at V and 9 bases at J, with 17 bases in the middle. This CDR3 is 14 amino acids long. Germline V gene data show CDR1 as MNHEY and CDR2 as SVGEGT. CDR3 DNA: TGTGCCAGCAGTGCGACAGGCGGTAAGGGTGAGCAGTTCTTC. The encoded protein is CASSATGGKGEQFF.

The CDR3 coding sequence is TGTGCCACCTCGGGACAGGGGAGCTCTGGAAACACCATATATTTT. Its translation: CATSGQGSSGNTIYF. The chain joins TRBV10-3 to TRBJ1-3, with 10 bases aligning to TRBD1. This CDR3 contains 15 residues. The junction had 6 bases not matched to a gene; V was cut back by 10 bases and J by 0 bases. Germline V gene lookup returns CDR1 ENHRY and CDR2 SYGVKD.

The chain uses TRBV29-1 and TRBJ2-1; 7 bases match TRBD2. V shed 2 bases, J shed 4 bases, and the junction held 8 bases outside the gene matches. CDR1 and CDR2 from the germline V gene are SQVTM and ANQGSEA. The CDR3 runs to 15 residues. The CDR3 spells CSVETPSGAYNEQFF. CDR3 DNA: TGCAGCGTTGAAACCCCTAGCGGAGCATACAATGAGCAGTTCTTC.

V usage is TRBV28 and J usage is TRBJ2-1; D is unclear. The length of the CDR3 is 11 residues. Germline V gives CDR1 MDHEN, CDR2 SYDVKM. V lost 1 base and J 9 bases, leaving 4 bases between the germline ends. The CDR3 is CASSLYSEQFF. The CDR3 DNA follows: TGTGCCAGCAGTTTATACTCTGAGCAGTTCTTC. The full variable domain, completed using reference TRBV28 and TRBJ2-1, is DVKVTQSSRYLVKRTGEKVFLECVQDMDHENMFWYRQDPGLGLRLIYFSYDVKMKEKGDIPEGYSVSREKKERFSLILESASTNQTSMYLCASSLYSEQFFGPGTRLTVL.

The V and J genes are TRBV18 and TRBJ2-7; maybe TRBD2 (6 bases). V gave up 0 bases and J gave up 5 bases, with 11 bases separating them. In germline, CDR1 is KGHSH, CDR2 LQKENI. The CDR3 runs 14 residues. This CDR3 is CASSPPTRENEQYF. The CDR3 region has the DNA TGTGCCAGCTCACCACCCACCCGGGAGAACGAGCAGTACTTC.

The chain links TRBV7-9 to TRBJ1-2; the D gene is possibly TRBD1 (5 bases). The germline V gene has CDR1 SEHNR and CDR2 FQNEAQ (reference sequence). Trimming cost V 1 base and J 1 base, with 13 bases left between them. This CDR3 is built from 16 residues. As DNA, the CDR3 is TGTGCCAGCAGCTTAGAACCCCGGGACTTTAACTATGGCTACACCTTC. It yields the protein CASSLEPRDFNYGYTF.

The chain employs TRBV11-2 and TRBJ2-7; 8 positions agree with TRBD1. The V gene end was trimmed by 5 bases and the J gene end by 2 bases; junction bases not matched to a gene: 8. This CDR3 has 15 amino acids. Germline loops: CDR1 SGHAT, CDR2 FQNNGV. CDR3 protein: CASSSYRGSAYEQYF. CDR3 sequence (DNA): TGTGCCAGCAGCAGTTACAGGGGGTCAGCCTACGAGCAGTACTTC.

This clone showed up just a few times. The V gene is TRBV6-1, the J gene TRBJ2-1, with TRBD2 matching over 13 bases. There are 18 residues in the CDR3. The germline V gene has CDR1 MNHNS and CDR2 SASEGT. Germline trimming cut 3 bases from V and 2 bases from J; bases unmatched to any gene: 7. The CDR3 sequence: CASSDTSGRAKAYNEQFF. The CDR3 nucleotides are TGTGCCAGCAGTGACACTAGCGGGAGGGCCAAAGCCTACAATGAGCAGTTCTTC.